What follows are 15 T cell receptor beta chains derived from one specimen sequenced in a study of blood T cells in healthy people across ages. With a J-beta primer mix and a sample-barcoded 5' primer, a second PCR ran about 7 to 12 cycles. Using its own MiXCR run on the 5' RACE reads, TCRdb lists one record per CDR3 protein. The sample holds about a million distinct CDR3 sequences, roughly half seen once. The sample was blood. These receptors were taken from a woman aged 55 to 70 in good health.

This clonotype has a handful of counts. The CDR3 protein is CASSQELGSYEQYF. The CDR3 DNA reads TGTGCCAGCAGCCAAGAATTAGGGTCCTACGAGCAGTACTTC. The chain recombines TRBV4-2 with TRBJ2-7, with no clear D. Germline V CDR1 and CDR2: LGHNA, YNFKEQ. Trimming left V 0 bases short and J 1 base short, with 7 bases between. The CDR3 length is 14 residues.

A remark on this clonotype: At one boundary the junction diverges from the germline segment, which might be a read error. The J gene is TRBJ2-3, the V gene TRBV3-1; 8 bases match TRBD1. The germline CDR1 and CDR2 sequences are LGHDT and YNNKEL (reference sequence). The CDR3 loop spans 16 amino acids. As DNA, the CDR3 is TGTGCCGGCAGCCAAGGAGGACAGGGAATAGCAGATACGCAGTATTTT. It is translated as CAGSQGGQGIADTQYF.

This clonotype is a singleton in its sample. This chain joins TRBV29-1 and TRBJ2-3; TRBD2 agrees at 9 bases. Trimming cost V 8 bases and J 1 base; bases outside gene matches: 10. CDR3 length: 15 amino acids. Germline lookup yields CDR1 SQVTM and CDR2 ANQGSEA. CDR3 residues: CSLGSGRGGTDTQYF. CDR3 DNA: TGCAGCCTGGGTAGCGGGAGAGGAGGCACAGATACGCAGTATTTT.

This clonotype was recorded many times. The genes are TRBV25-1 and TRBJ2-7; D gene ambiguous. From germline, CDR1 is MGHDK and CDR2 SYGVNS. CDR3 length: 13 residues. V gave up 4 bases and J gave up 0 bases, with 7 bases separating them. The CDR3 DNA is TGTGCCAGCAGTGGCTTGAGCTCCTACGAGCAGTACTTC. It is translated as CASSGLSSYEQYF.

In this sample, this clonotype turned up many times. V gene TRBV29-1 combines with J gene TRBJ2-5; possibly TRBD2 for D (7 bases). V was cut by 4 bases and J by 4 bases, with 13 bases left in between. The CDR3 has 13 amino acids. Germline CDR1 and CDR2: SQVTM and ANQGSEA. CDR3 DNA: TGCAGCGTTGTTTACAGGGAGGGAGAGACCCAGTACTTC. This translates into CSVVYREGETQYF.

This clonotype was picked up a small number of times. The rearrangement joins TRBV4-2 to TRBJ1-4; tentatively, D is TRBD1 (5 bases). The CDR3 length is 17 residues. V lost 1 base and J 5 bases, leaving 17 bases between the germline ends. CDR1 is LGHNA and CDR2 is YNFKEQ in the germline V gene. DNA for the CDR3: TGTGCCAGCAGCCAAGCGCCCGGGGACCTAGGGAATGAAAAACTGTTTTTT. It specifies CASSQAPGDLGNEKLFF.

The chain carries TRBV14 and TRBJ1-2; D not certain. Germline V gene lookup returns CDR1 SGHDN and CDR2 FVKESK. V lost 3 bases, J lost 3 bases, and 8 bases lay in between. The CDR3 has 13 amino acids. The CDR3 here is CASSQGSHYGYTF. The CDR3 nucleotides are TGTGCCAGCAGCCAGGGGTCCCACTATGGCTACACCTTC.

The chain has TRBV18 and TRBJ2-7; TRBD1 matches at 8 bases. CDR1 KGHSH and CDR2 LQKENI come from the germline V gene. The CDR3 length is 15 residues. Germline trimming cut 3 bases from V and 4 bases from J; bases unmatched to any gene: 8. CDR3 region: CASSPMTGVRYEQYF. CDR3 sequence (DNA): TGTGCCAGCTCACCTATGACAGGGGTCAGGTACGAGCAGTACTTC.

This clonotype occurred once. The V and J genes are TRBV11-2 and TRBJ2-1; D ambiguous. This CDR3 spans 16 amino acids. V lost 0 bases and J 3 bases, leaving 12 bases between the germline ends. CDR1 and CDR2 from the germline V gene are SGHAT and FQNNGV. CDR3 loop: CASSLDTGFVYNEQFF. The CDR3 nucleotides read TGTGCCAGCAGCTTAGATACTGGGTTTGTCTACAATGAGCAGTTCTTC.

This clonotype was counted a few times. The chain recombines TRBV20-1 with TRBJ2-1; the match to TRBD2 covers 8 bases. Germline CDR1 and CDR2: DFQATT and SNEGSKA (reference sequence). V was clipped by 4 bases and J by 3 bases; unmatched bases: 5. The CDR3 has 14 residues. CDR3 sequence: CSAMASGFYNEQFF. DNA for the CDR3: TGCAGTGCTATGGCTAGCGGGTTCTACAATGAGCAGTTCTTC.

The V call is TRBV11-2, the J call TRBJ2-7; D gene uncertain. Germline CDR1 SGHAT, CDR2 FQNNGV. V was pared by 3 bases and J by 0 bases, with 9 bases between. The CDR3 totals 14 residues. The CDR3 DNA is TGTGCCAGCAGCTTCTCGACAAACTCCTACGAGCAGTACTTC. Translating it yields CASSFSTNSYEQYF.

Comments on this clonotype: An end of the junction does not agree with germline; a read error may underlie this. CDR3 DNA: TGTGCCAGCTCACCTGACAATAACTATGGCTACACCTTC. This encodes CASSPDNNYGYTF. The V and J genes are TRBV5-1 and TRBJ1-2; no definite D call. The CDR3 has 13 amino acids. Germline CDR1 and CDR2: SGHRS and YFSETQ.

V usage is TRBV7-2 and J usage is TRBJ2-7, with 7 bases fitting TRBD2. Gene TRBJ2-5 matches the end of the DNA better, so the J call may be wrong. The CDR3 is 14 residues long. CDR1 and CDR2 from the germline V gene are SGHTA and FQGNSA. The CDR3 here is CASSLGREWETQYF. As DNA, the CDR3 is TGTGCCAGCAGCTTAGGGCGGGAGTGGGAGACCCAGTACTTC.

This clonotype was counted between two and nine times. Written as DNA, the CDR3 is TGCAGTGCTAGAGATCTGGCTGGGACAGGGGTGAACGAGCAGTACTTC. It yields the protein CSARDLAGTGVNEQYF. The rearrangement joins TRBV20-1 to TRBJ2-7, with 10 bases matching TRBD1. Germline CDR1 reads DFQATT; CDR2 reads SNEGSKA (reference sequence). The CDR3 loop spans 16 amino acids. Trimming cost V 0 bases and J 5 bases; bases outside gene matches: 10.

This clonotype was picked up a small number of times. The V call is TRBV7-9, the J call TRBJ2-4, with D perhaps matching TRBD1 (6 bases). Germline-derived CDR1 and CDR2 are SEHNR and FQNEAQ (reference sequence). V lost 5 bases, J lost 0 bases, and 11 bases lay in between. This CDR3 region has 15 residues. The CDR3 nucleotides read TGTGCCAGCAGCCGGGACAATCTAGCCAAAAACATTCAGTACTTC. This translates into CASSRDNLAKNIQYF. Full variable domain (missing parts from reference TRBV7-9 and TRBJ2-4): DTGVSQNPRHKITKRGQNVTFRCDPISEHNRLYWYRQTLGQGPEFLTYFQNEAQLEKSRLLSDRFSAERPKGSFSTLEIQRTEQGDSAMYLCASSRDNLAKNIQYFGAGTRLSVL.